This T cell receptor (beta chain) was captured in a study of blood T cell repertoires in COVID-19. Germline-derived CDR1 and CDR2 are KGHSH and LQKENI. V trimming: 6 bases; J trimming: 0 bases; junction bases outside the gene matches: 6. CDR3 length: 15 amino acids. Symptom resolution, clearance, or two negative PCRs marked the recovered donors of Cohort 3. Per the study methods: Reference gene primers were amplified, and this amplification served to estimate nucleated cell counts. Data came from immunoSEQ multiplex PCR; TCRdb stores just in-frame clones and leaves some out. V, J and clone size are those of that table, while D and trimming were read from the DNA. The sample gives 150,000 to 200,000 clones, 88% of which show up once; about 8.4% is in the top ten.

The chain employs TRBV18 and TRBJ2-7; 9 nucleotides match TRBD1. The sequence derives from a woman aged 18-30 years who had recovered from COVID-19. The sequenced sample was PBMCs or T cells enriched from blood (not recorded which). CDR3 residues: CASSEGTGHSYEQYF. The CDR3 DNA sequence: TGTGCCAGCTCCGAGGGGACAGGGCACTCCTACGAGCAGTACTTC.